The TCR beta chain under discussion was sequenced for a study of CD8 T cells in Susac syndrome. Comments on this clonotype: Its antigen remains unknown.

Study-wide results and limits: There were 15 to 20 Susac-specific public clones in total CD8+ repertoires and a few in CD8+ TEMRA repertoires.

CDR1 is MDHEN, CDR2 SYDVKM, per germline. This CDR3 region has 14 residues. V lost 5 bases, J lost 1 base, and 11 bases lay in between. A quantity of about 0.45 to 1 ug RNA underwent reverse transcription using random hexamers. Multiplex PCR with immunoSEQ amplified the TCR beta CDR3 across 54 Vbeta and 13 Jbeta. One entry per CDR3 protein, called by TCRdb with MiXCR from the immunoSEQ multiplex PCR reads. This sample carries 80,000 or so distinct CDR3 sequences, roughly 96% of them seen once, and the ten largest clones take approximately 0.42%. The specimen was CD8+ T cells from PBMCs. This rearrangement joins TRBV28 to TRBJ2-5; tentative D call: TRBD1 (5 bases). This TCR derives from a human donor with Susac syndrome. In DNA, the CDR3 is TGTGCCAGCAGTAAATACGACAGCCAAGAGACCCAGTACTTC. Translating it yields CASSKYDSQETQYF.